One T cell receptor (beta chain) is described in this entry. TCRdb ran MiXCR on the RT-PCR reads and lists one entry per CDR3 protein. The data hold almost 700,000 distinct CDR3 sequences, with 11% to 15% observed a single time. Germline V gene sequence: CDR1 SGHRS, CDR2 YFSETQ. CDR3 length: 16 amino acids. Trimming left V 1 base short and J 2 bases short, with 10 bases between. This TCR derives from a female donor in good health, serving as a healthy control. The chain employs TRBV5-1 and TRBJ2-6; D might be TRBD1 (6 bases). Sequenced material: memory CD4+ T cells from blood. The CDR3 region is CASSLYGGPGANVLTF. Here the CDR3 DNA reads TGCGCCAGCAGCTTGTATGGGGGCCCTGGGGCCAACGTCCTGACTTTC. Supplemented by reference TRBV5-1 and TRBJ2-6, the full variable domain reads KAGVTQTPRYLIKTRGQQVTLSCSPISGHRSVSWYQQTPGQGLQFLFEYFSETQRNKGNFPGRFSGRQFSNSRSEMNVSTLELGDSALYLCASSLYGGPGANVLTFGAGSRLTVL.